The 15 T cell receptor beta chains listed next were all sequenced from one sample in a study of Ad26.COV2.S vaccination and SARS-CoV-2 variants. Treatment given: some 20 received Ad26.COV2.S at low or high dose, single or two shots; several received placebo; per-sample allocation not given. On day 63 after the first injection, vaccine and placebo recipients gave samples. Some clones are missing from TCRdb's copy, which holds only in-frame ones; the method was immunoSEQ multiplex PCR. The table has about 350,000 clones, 88% seen once. The sequences come from peripheral blood, collected in a trial of Ad26.COV2.S vaccine versus placebo. These receptors came from a person between 18 and 65 years old who received the Ad26.COV2.S COVID-19 vaccine or a placebo.

The CDR3 loop reads CASSALAGGGETQYF. The CDR3 nucleotides are TGTGCCAGCAGCGCCCTAGCGGGAGGGGGGGAGACCCAGTACTTC. The J gene is TRBJ2-5, the V gene TRBV9, with 12 bases fitting TRBD2. The CDR3 spans 15 residues. From germline, CDR1 is SGDLS and CDR2 YYNGEE. The ends lost 3 bases at V and 5 bases at J; junction bases unmatched: 5.

The J gene is TRBJ2-4, the V gene TRBV3-1 (or the pseudogene TRBV3-2); 9 positions match TRBD1. Germline CDR1 LGHDT, CDR2 YNNKEL (reference sequence). The length of the CDR3 is 19 residues. Trimming removed 2 bases from V and 1 base from J; junction bases left unmatched: 12. The chain's CDR3 is CASSQPRDRAVRAKNIQYF. For the CDR3, the DNA is TGTGCCAGCAGCCAACCCCGGGACAGGGCGGTAAGGGCCAAAAACATTCAGTACTTC.

The chain links TRBV7-3 to TRBJ1-1; D remains ambiguous. This CDR3 spans 13 amino acids. Trimming stripped 5 bases from V and 8 bases from J, with 15 bases between. The germline CDR1 and CDR2 sequences are SGHTA and FQGTGA. The CDR3 DNA reads TGTGCCAGCAGCCCAAGGACCACAGTGGAAGCTTTCTTT. Its translation is CASSPRTTVEAFF.

The sample holds a few counts of this clone. V gene TRBV7-9 combines with J gene TRBJ2-5; D gene ambiguous. The CDR3 is made up of 12 amino acids. CDR1 and CDR2 from the germline V gene are SEHNR and FQNEAQ (reference sequence). Trimming stripped 5 bases from V and 2 bases from J, with 6 bases between. The CDR3 spells CASSGRQETQYF. CDR3 sequence (DNA): TGTGCCAGCAGCGGACGGCAAGAGACCCAGTACTTC.

The chain has TRBV5-1 and TRBJ1-1; tentative D call: TRBD1 (5 bases). The CDR3 is 15 amino acids. Trimming removed 7 bases from V and 7 bases from J, with 23 bases in between. From germline, CDR1 is SGHRS and CDR2 YFSETQ. The CDR3 loop reads CASFPGGSGTLEAFF. CDR3 nucleotides: TGCGCCAGCTTCCCCGGGGGGTCGGGAACACTTGAAGCTTTCTTT.

This clone came up once. The J gene is TRBJ1-1, the V gene TRBV7-9; possibly TRBD1 for D (5 bases). CDR3 length: 11 amino acids. Trimming left V 1 base short and J 10 bases short, with 7 bases between. CDR1 and CDR2 (germline): SEHNR, FQNEAQ (reference sequence). Here the CDR3 reads CASSLGQLAFF. CDR3 nucleotide sequence: TGTGCCAGCAGCTTAGGACAGCTAGCTTTCTTT.

This chain joins TRBV9 and TRBJ2-1; D perhaps matches TRBD2 (5 bases). Trimming took off 0 bases at V and 4 bases at J, with 8 bases between the two ends. The CDR3 is made up of 14 amino acids. Germline V gene data show CDR1 as SGDLS and CDR2 as YYNGEE. CDR3 protein: CASSVASGYNEQFF. CDR3 nucleotides: TGTGCCAGCAGCGTAGCCAGCGGTTACAATGAGCAGTTCTTC.

This clone was counted between two and nine times. The genes are TRBV9 and TRBJ2-3, with D unclear. Trimming cost V 0 bases and J 3 bases, with 11 bases left between them. The CDR3 is 15 amino acids. Looked up from germline, CDR1 is SGDLS and CDR2 is YYNGEE. CDR3: CASSVESAGTDTQYF. CDR3 nucleotide sequence: TGTGCCAGCAGCGTAGAAAGCGCCGGGACAGATACGCAGTATTTT. Combining the CDR3 with reference TRBV9 and TRBJ2-3 gives the whole variable domain DSGVTQTPKHLITATGQRVTLRCSPRSGDLSVYWYQQSLDQGLQFLIQYYNGEERAKGNILERFSAQQFPDLHSELNLSSLELGDSALYFCASSVESAGTDTQYFGPGTRLTVL.

The chain is built from TRBV12-3 or TRBV12-4 and TRBJ2-7, with 9 bases that match TRBD1. Trimming cost V 5 bases and J 3 bases; bases outside gene matches: 2. This CDR3 contains 13 residues. CDR3 nucleotide sequence: TGTGCCAGCAGTGGGACAGGGAACTACGAGCAGTACTTC. Amino acid sequence: CASSGTGNYEQYF.

V gene TRBV14 combines with J gene TRBJ2-7; D is unresolved. The CDR3 covers 13 residues. Germline V gene data show CDR1 as SGHDN and CDR2 as FVKESK. Trimming removed 1 base at V and 3 bases at J, with 7 bases between. The CDR3, as DNA: TGTGCCAGCAGCCAAGGCTCCAGCTACGAGCAGTACTTC. The encoded protein is CASSQGSSYEQYF.

CDR3 sequence reads: CASSQQGGELFF. CDR3 coding DNA: TGTGCCAGCAGCCAACAAGGCGGGGAGCTGTTTTTT. This chain joins TRBV4-2 and TRBJ2-2; the D is unclear. Deletions cut 2 bases from V and 7 bases from J, with 5 bases between. Germline values: CDR1 LGHNA, CDR2 YNFKEQ. The CDR3 has 12 amino acids.

The chain employs TRBV9 and TRBJ1-4; D possibly corresponds to TRBD1 (6 bases). The V end lost 5 bases, the J end lost 0 bases, and 17 bases lay between the germline ends. Looked up from germline, CDR1 is SGDLS and CDR2 is YYNGEE. CDR3 length equals 17 residues. This chain's CDR3 is CASSLRGAGATNEKLFF. The CDR3 DNA reads as TGTGCCAGCAGTCTAAGGGGGGCCGGGGCAACTAATGAAAAACTGTTTTTT.

The J gene is TRBJ1-4, the V gene TRBV6-5, with D unclear. Germline V gives CDR1 MNHEY, CDR2 SVGAGI. This CDR3 has 12 residues. With 8 bases removed from V and 7 bases from J, the gap between germline ends came to 11 bases. The CDR3 protein is CASGSLGEKLFF. Written as DNA, the CDR3 is TGTGCCAGCGGGAGCCTGGGTGAAAAACTGTTTTTT.

Only one count was recorded for this clone. The chain has TRBV19 and TRBJ2-1; TRBD2 matches at 7 bases. After removal of 4 bases from V and 3 bases from J, the junction contained 15 bases not matched to a gene. This CDR3 is 18 amino acids long. CDR1 and CDR2 (germline): LNHDA, SQIVND (reference sequence). This chain's CDR3 is CASSTPRRRAGLYNEQFF. The CDR3 nucleotides read TGTGCCAGTAGTACACCCCGCCGTCGAGCGGGACTCTACAATGAGCAGTTCTTC.

The rearrangement uses TRBV7-3 and TRBJ1-2; 8 bases are a match to TRBD1. V dropped 2 bases and J dropped 1; count of bases not matched to a gene: 6. The CDR3 runs to 16 residues. Germline assignment: CDR1 SGHTA and CDR2 FQGTGA. The CDR3 DNA is TGTGCCAGCAGCTTATTGCAGGGGGCTCATAACTATGGCTACACCTTC. This sequence encodes CASSLLQGAHNYGYTF.